The 19 T cell receptor beta chains below all came from one sample that was sequenced in a study of early T cells in non-severe SARS-CoV-2 infection. TCRdb used MiXCR to reprocess the 5' RACE reads, holding one entry per CDR3 protein. The sample contains 20,000 to 30,000 distinct CDR3 sequences, 4% to 4.5% of which appear only once. Material: whole blood. Receptors were obtained from an adult who was a healthcare worker with PCR-confirmed SARS-CoV-2 infection or an uninfected control (not recorded which).

The sample holds a few counts of this clonotype. The gene calls are TRBV12-3 or TRBV12-4 and TRBJ2-1, with TRBD1 matching over 8 bases. This CDR3 contains 16 residues. Trimming took 5 bases from V and 2 from J; bases not matched to a gene: 8. CDR3 DNA: TGTGCCAGCAGTACCCCAGACAGGGGCGCCTACAATGAGCAGTTCTTC. Its translation is CASSTPDRGAYNEQFF.

This clonotype was recorded many times. V usage is TRBV20-1 and J usage is TRBJ1-1; D unresolved. The CDR3 extends over 14 amino acids. Trimming pared 1 base from V and 2 bases from J, leaving 11 bases between. The V gene's germline CDR1 is DFQATT and CDR2 SNEGSKA (reference sequence). The CDR3 is CSARGNRDNTEAFF. The CDR3 region has the DNA TGCAGTGCTAGAGGAAACCGGGATAACACTGAAGCTTTCTTT.

The table lists this clonotype with many counts. The chain carries TRBV6-4 and TRBJ2-7; 7 bases map to TRBD1. Germline-derived CDR1 and CDR2 are MRHNA and SNTAGT. Trimming at V came to 3 bases and at J to 4 bases, leaving 6 bases not matched to a gene. The CDR3 runs to 14 residues. For the CDR3, the DNA is TGTGCCAGCAGTGAAGCAGGGGGTAGGTACGAGCAGTACTTC. This gives the protein CASSEAGGRYEQYF.

At least ten counts were recorded for this clonotype. The rearrangement joins TRBV28 to TRBJ1-1; weak D call: TRBD1 (6 bases). Germline V gene data show CDR1 as MDHEN and CDR2 as SYDVKM. Trimming removed 4 bases at V and 1 base at J, with 16 bases between. This CDR3 is built from 16 residues. The CDR3 reads CASSSVRDNGNTEAFF. Written as DNA, the CDR3 is TGTGCCAGCAGTTCGGTCCGGGACAACGGGAACACTGAAGCTTTCTTT. Looking up the rest from reference TRBV28 and TRBJ1-1 gives the full variable domain: DVKVTQSSRYLVKRTGEKVFLECVQDMDHENMFWYRQDPGLGLRLIYFSYDVKMKEKGDIPEGYSVSREKKERFSLILESASTNQTSMYLCASSSVRDNGNTEAFFGQGTRLTVV.

This clonotype was counted many times. The chain is built from TRBV20-1 and TRBJ2-7; weak D call: TRBD1 (6 bases). The CDR3 is 15 amino acids. Germline CDR1 and CDR2: DFQATT and SNEGSKA (reference sequence). With 4 bases removed from V and 4 bases from J, the gap between germline ends came to 20 bases. In DNA form, the CDR3 reads TGCAGTGCTAAAGACTCGCCGGGACAAAAATACGAGCAGTACTTC. Translation gives CSAKDSPGQKYEQYF.

This clonotype qualifies as medium-sized (0.01 to 0.1%). The V gene is TRBV12-3 or TRBV12-4, the J gene TRBJ1-1; a weak D match, TRBD1 (5 bases). Trimming pared 7 bases from V and 1 base from J, leaving 10 bases between. The CDR3 runs 13 residues. CDR3 nucleotide sequence: TGTGCCAGCAACCAGGGCAGGAACACTGAAGCTTTCTTT. Protein sequence: CASNQGRNTEAFF.

The sample holds many counts of this clonotype. The V and J genes are TRBV28 and TRBJ2-5, with D possibly being TRBD1 (6 bases). V gave up 5 bases and J gave up 5 bases, with 18 bases separating them. This CDR3 region has 15 residues. Germline CDR1 is MDHEN and CDR2 is SYDVKM. The CDR3 region is CASSAHRDWWETQYF. CDR3 bases: TGTGCCAGCAGTGCCCACAGGGATTGGTGGGAGACCCAGTACTTC.

This clonotype was seen at least ten times. V gene TRBV18 combines with J gene TRBJ1-5, with unresolved D. The V and J ends lost 2 bases and 3 bases respectively, with 11 bases between them. CDR1 is KGHSH and CDR2 is LQKENI in the germline V gene. The CDR3 loop spans 15 amino acids. The CDR3 reads CASSPSSPDNQPQHF. CDR3 DNA sequence: TGTGCCAGCTCACCATCGAGCCCCGACAATCAGCCCCAGCATTTT.

This clonotype has a count of ten or more. The rearrangement joins TRBV5-6 to TRBJ2-7; 10 bases are shared with TRBD1. Germline V gives CDR1 SGHDT, CDR2 YYEEEE. CDR3 length equals 17 residues. With V trimmed by 6 bases and J by 2 bases, 14 bases remained unmatched. The CDR3 bases are TGTGCCAGCAACCTAGACGGGACAGGGGCCGGCGCCTACGAGCAGTACTTC. As protein: CASNLDGTGAGAYEQYF.

This clonotype has ten or more counts. The DNA of the CDR3 is TGTGCCAGCAGCCCAACACGTGCTAGCACAGATACGCAGTATTTT. It translates to CASSPTRASTDTQYF. V gene TRBV12-3 or TRBV12-4 combines with J gene TRBJ2-3; D gene ambiguous. This CDR3 comprises 15 residues. The V end lost 6 bases, the J end lost 0 bases, and 13 bases lay between the germline ends.

This clonotype occurred many times. The CDR3: CSVVGGTEAFF. The CDR3, as DNA: TGCAGCGTTGTCGGGGGCACTGAAGCTTTCTTT. V is TRBV29-1 and J is TRBJ1-1, with D possibly being TRBD1 (5 bases). Germline V CDR1 and CDR2: SQVTM, ANQGSEA. The V end was cut by 4 bases, the J end by 4 bases, with 7 bases between. This CDR3 is 11 amino acids long. The variable domain in full, completed from reference TRBV29-1 and TRBJ1-1, reads SAVISQKPSRDICQRGTSLTIQCQVDSQVTMMFWYRQQPGQSLTLIATANQGSEATYESGFVIDKFPISRPNLTFSTLTVSNMSPEDSSIYLCSVVGGTEAFFGQGTRLTVV.

This clonotype was seen ten or more times. V and J are TRBV28 and TRBJ1-1, with TRBD1 identical over 9 bases. Germline trimming cut 6 bases from V and 6 bases from J; bases unmatched to any gene: 14. Germline assignment: CDR1 MDHEN and CDR2 SYDVKM. This CDR3 comprises 16 residues. The DNA for the CDR3 is TGTGCCAGCAGGACCGTATCCGGGACAGGGAAAGCTGAAGCTTTCTTT. Encoded protein: CASRTVSGTGKAEAFF.

This clonotype was seen repeatedly, ten times or more. CDR3 nucleotides: TGTGCCAGCAGTTGGGACAGGGGGCACACTGAAGCTTTCTTT. It codes for CASSWDRGHTEAFF. The V and J genes are TRBV6-2 or TRBV6-3 and TRBJ1-1; the match to TRBD1 covers 12 bases. Germline CDR1 is MNHEY and CDR2 is SVGEGT. The CDR3 length is 14 residues. With 4 bases clipped from V and 3 bases from J, the junction kept 0 bases outside the gene matches.

This clonotype came up a few times. V usage is TRBV12-3 or TRBV12-4 and J usage is TRBJ1-5; no definite D call. The CDR3 runs to 15 residues. V was pared by 3 bases and J by 5 bases, with 14 bases between. The CDR3: CASSFQASSDQPQHF. CDR3 nucleotides: TGTGCCAGCAGTTTTCAGGCGTCCTCGGATCAGCCCCAGCATTTT.

This clonotype was picked up many times. This chain links TRBV19 with TRBJ2-1; 12 bases agree with TRBD2. The V gene's germline CDR1 is LNHDA and CDR2 SQIVND (reference sequence). J was trimmed by 4 bases and V by 10 bases; bases with no gene match: 8. CDR3 size: 15 residues. The CDR3 loop reads CATQLLAGGYNEQFF. The CDR3 DNA reads as TGTGCCACCCAACTACTAGCGGGGGGATACAATGAGCAGTTCTTC. The entire variable domain, with the rest obtained from reference TRBV19 and TRBJ2-1, is as follows: DGGITQSPKYLFRKEGQNVTLSCEQNLNHDAMYWYRQDPGQGLRLIYYSQIVNDFQKGDIAEGYSVSREKKESFPLTVTSAQKNPTAFYLCATQLLAGGYNEQFFGPGTRLTVL.

Ten or more counts support this clonotype. The chain recombines TRBV20-1 with TRBJ1-5; 9 bases fit TRBD1. This CDR3 has 12 amino acids. Germline CDR1 reads DFQATT; CDR2 reads SNEGSKA (reference sequence). V was clipped by 6 bases and J by 6 bases; unmatched bases: 3. The CDR3 loop is CSADRGSQPQHF. The CDR3 region has the DNA TGCAGTGCCGACAGGGGGTCTCAGCCCCAGCATTTT.

Many counts were recorded for this clonotype. Compared with germline, one end of the junction differs, possibly owing to a read error. V is TRBV6-6 and J is TRBJ1-3; TRBD1 aligns across 7 bases. Germline V CDR1 and CDR2: MNHNY, SVGAGI (reference sequence). The CDR3 sequence is 20 residues long. The CDR3 loop reads CASSYSRSFWDSNSENTIYF. DNA of the CDR3: TGTGCCAGCAGTTACTCGAGGTCCTTTTGGGACAGCAACTCTGAAAACACCATATATTTT.

Ten or more counts support this clonotype. This chain joins TRBV7-8 and TRBJ2-7; D uncertain. The CDR3 length is 12 residues. Germline loops: CDR1 SGHVS, CDR2 FQNEAQ. With 3 bases removed from V and 1 base from J, the gap between germline ends came to 4 bases. Written as DNA, the CDR3 is TGTGCCAGCAGCTTGACATCCTACGAGCAGTACTTC. Its translation is CASSLTSYEQYF.

This clonotype has ten or more counts. The chain combines TRBV7-2 with TRBJ2-5, with D tentatively TRBD1 or TRBD2 (5 bases each). Per the germline V gene, CDR1 is SGHTA and CDR2 is FQGNSA. The CDR3 is 15 residues long. Trimming stripped 3 bases from V and 4 bases from J, with 15 bases between. CDR3 protein: CASSFAGGRGETQYF. The CDR3 bases are TGTGCCAGCAGCTTCGCGGGCGGAAGGGGAGAGACCCAGTACTTC.